A single sample is the source of the 30 T cell receptor beta chains below, sequenced in a study of spatial heterogeneity in lung cancer. Whole-study findings and limits: Mutation tallies in tumors tracked expanded intratumoral alpha and beta TCR counts.

No antigen has been assigned to these receptors. Each CDR3 protein gets one entry after TCRdb re-called the 5' RACE reads with MiXCR. The sample shows 15,000 to 20,000 distinct CDR3 sequences, less than 8% of them seen only once. The time point was: sample taken at primary tumor resection. The source was lung tumor tissue, collected at surgery. These receptors all stem from a male donor with early-stage non-small cell lung cancer.

The sample holds a few counts of this clonotype. The chain carries TRBV20-1 and TRBJ1-2; unclear D gene. Germline V gene data show CDR1 as DFQATT and CDR2 as SNEGSKA (reference sequence). V was clipped by 0 bases and J by 4 bases, with 12 bases between them. This CDR3 region has 14 residues. This CDR3 reads CSARDQRGIYGYTF. CDR3 nucleotide sequence: TGCAGTGCTAGAGATCAACGGGGAATCTATGGCTACACCTTC.

This clonotype was picked up many times. The chain couples TRBV10-3 to TRBJ2-7; 7 bases agree with TRBD1. The CDR3 loop spans 14 amino acids. CDR1 is ENHRY and CDR2 is SYGVKD in the germline V gene. Unmatched junction bases numbered 7, after V lost 6 bases and J lost 2 bases. For the CDR3, the DNA is TGTGCCATCAGACCTGGGACAGAGGCCTACGAGCAGTACTTC. Its protein is CAIRPGTEAYEQYF.

J is TRBJ2-7 and V is TRBV27; D assignment may be TRBD1 or TRBD2 (6 bases each). Germline V gives CDR1 MNHEY, CDR2 SMNVEV (reference sequence). CDR3 length: 15 residues. The germline V and J ends were trimmed by 5 bases and 2 bases, with 16 bases remaining between them. The CDR3 sequence is CASSPAGGSPYEQYF. The CDR3 bases are TGTGCCAGCAGTCCCGCCGGGGGCAGCCCCTACGAGCAGTACTTC.

The chain joins TRBV28 to TRBJ1-2, with D uncertain. The CDR3 contains 12 residues. Per the germline V gene, CDR1 is MDHEN and CDR2 is SYDVKM. V lost 5 bases, J lost 4 bases, and 8 bases lay in between. DNA of the CDR3: TGTGCCAGCAGTGGCAGGACCTATGGCTACACCTTC. Protein product: CASSGRTYGYTF.

This clonotype was found many times. The chain joins TRBV7-9 to TRBJ1-1; D may be TRBD1 (5 bases). CDR1 is SEHNR and CDR2 is FQNEAQ in the germline V gene (reference sequence). V lost 3 bases, J lost 7 bases, and 15 bases lay in between. CDR3 size: 14 residues. Written as DNA, the CDR3 is TGTGCCAGCAGCTTGGGGCACGGGGGTAGTGAAGCTTTCTTT. Translated, it gives CASSLGHGGSEAFF. Supplemented by reference TRBV7-9 and TRBJ1-1, the full variable domain reads DTGVSQNPRHKITKRGQNVTFRCDPISEHNRLYWYRQTLGQGPEFLTYFQNEAQLEKSRLLSDRFSAERPKGSFSTLEIQRTEQGDSAMYLCASSLGHGGSEAFFGQGTRLTVV.

This clonotype occurred many times. This rearrangement joins TRBV18 to TRBJ1-1; maybe TRBD1 (6 bases). The CDR3 consists of 12 residues. Germline loops: CDR1 KGHSH, CDR2 LQKENI. V lost 1 base and J lost 6, with 6 bases in between. DNA of the CDR3: TGTGCCAGCTCACCACAGGGGGCTGAAGCTTTCTTT. Protein product: CASSPQGAEAFF.

In its sample, this clonotype was seen many times. The gene calls are TRBV2 and TRBJ2-1; D is possibly TRBD1 or TRBD2 (5 bases each). Germline V gives CDR1 SNHLY, CDR2 FYNNEI. The CDR3 length is 15 residues. Trimming took off 9 bases at V and 0 bases at J, with 15 bases between the two ends. The CDR3 region is CASLREISSYNEQFF. CDR3 bases: TGTGCCAGTCTCAGGGAGATAAGCTCCTACAATGAGCAGTTCTTC.

This clonotype showed up many times. The V call is TRBV20-1, the J call TRBJ2-7; 7 bases line up with TRBD1. The CDR3 length is 12 residues. With V trimmed by 3 bases and J by 10 bases, 9 bases remained unmatched. Germline assignment: CDR1 DFQATT and CDR2 SNEGSKA (reference sequence). CDR3 coding DNA: TGCAGTGCTAGGTTGAGTGGACAGGCCCAGTACTTC. Its protein is CSARLSGQAQYF.

The chain carries TRBV27 and TRBJ2-3, with a weak D call TRBD2 (7 bases). Deletions cut 0 bases from V and 2 bases from J, with 12 bases between. The V gene's germline CDR1 is MNHEY and CDR2 SMNVEV (reference sequence). The CDR3 extends over 16 amino acids. The CDR3 nucleotides read TGTGCCAGCAGTTTATCCCGGGGGGCCTTCACAGATACGCAGTATTTT. Translation gives CASSLSRGAFTDTQYF.

The sample holds many counts of this clonotype. V and J are TRBV5-4 and TRBJ2-2; the D call may be TRBD1 or TRBD2 (5 bases each). The CDR3 extends over 16 amino acids. V lost 6 bases, J lost 3 bases, and 18 bases lay in between. Germline V CDR1 and CDR2: SGHNT, YYREEE (reference sequence). CDR3 loop: CASTHAGTLDTGELFF. DNA for the CDR3: TGTGCCAGCACCCACGCCGGGACCCTCGACACCGGGGAGCTGTTTTTT.

This clonotype has at least ten counts. The V and J genes are TRBV4-1 and TRBJ2-1; D uncertain. Germline-derived CDR1 and CDR2 are MGHRA and YSYEKL. This CDR3 has 13 residues. Trimming took 0 bases from V and 10 from J, leaving 10 bases between them. The CDR3 bases are TGCGCCAGCAGCCAAGATCTGGTGACCGAGCAGTTCTTC. It translates to CASSQDLVTEQFF.

J is TRBJ2-7 and V is TRBV4-1, with 7 bases matching TRBD2. In germline, CDR1 is MGHRA, CDR2 YSYEKL. The CDR3 sequence is 14 residues long. The junction had 8 bases not matched to a gene; V was cut back by 3 bases and J by 6 bases. The CDR3 DNA reads as TGCGCCAGCAGCCATCCCTTGGGGGGGGGCGAGCAGTACTTC. Protein sequence: CASSHPLGGGEQYF.

This clonotype was counted at least ten times. This chain links TRBV7-2 with TRBJ1-1; D might be TRBD1 (6 bases). The CDR3 is 17 amino acids. Germline lookup yields CDR1 SGHTA and CDR2 FQGNSA. V lost 5 bases and J lost 0, with 19 bases in between. CDR3 protein: CASSHPPFRTVNTEAFF. The CDR3 DNA reads TGTGCCAGCAGCCACCCCCCCTTCCGGACAGTGAACACTGAAGCTTTCTTT.

This clonotype has only a few counts. V is TRBV5-1 and J is TRBJ2-6, with D perhaps TRBD1 or TRBD2 (7 bases each). The CDR3 length is 19 residues. V lost 4 bases to trimming and J lost 0 bases, with 20 bases between them. Germline-derived CDR1 and CDR2 are SGHRS and YFSETQ. CDR3 in DNA: TGCGCCAGCAGCCAGGCTGGGGGGGACAGAAGCTCTGGGGCCAACGTCCTGACTTTC. Translated: CASSQAGGDRSSGANVLTF.

This clonotype came up a few times. The chain couples TRBV19 to TRBJ2-6; D not certain. The CDR3 is 16 amino acids. The V and J ends lost 6 bases and 0 bases respectively, with 12 bases between them. From germline, CDR1 is LNHDA and CDR2 SQIVND (reference sequence). The CDR3 is CASRPPNFSGANVLTF. CDR3 bases: TGTGCCAGTAGACCCCCAAATTTCTCTGGGGCCAACGTCCTGACTTTC.

A few counts support this clonotype. The gene calls are TRBV11-2 and TRBJ2-3; possibly TRBD1 or TRBD2 for D (5 bases each). V gave up 5 bases and J gave up 7 bases, with 19 bases separating them. The CDR3 totals 15 residues. From germline, CDR1 is SGHAT and CDR2 FQNNGV. The CDR3 DNA sequence: TGTGCCAGCAGCATTTTGCACTCGGGGCCAAATACGCAGTATTTT. This codes for CASSILHSGPNTQYF.

Turning to this clonotype: One junction end disagrees with the germline gene, perhaps due to a read error. The CDR3 sequence is CASSLGQGNTEAFF. The CDR3 DNA is TGTGCCAGCAGTTTAGGACAGGGGAACACTGAAGCTTTCTTT. The chain couples TRBV7-2 to TRBJ1-1, with 8 positions matching TRBD1. Per germline, CDR1 SGHTA and CDR2 FQGNSA. The CDR3 extends over 14 amino acids.

This clonotype came up a few times. V is TRBV12-5 and J is TRBJ1-5; D perhaps matches TRBD1 (5 bases). CDR3 length: 16 residues. Germline V lookup: CDR1 LGHNT, CDR2 FRNRAP. The V end lost 3 bases, the J end lost 1 base, and 13 bases lay between the germline ends. CDR3 sequence reads: CASGFLAGQSNQPQHF. As DNA, the CDR3 is TGTGCTAGTGGTTTCCTCGCGGGGCAGAGCAATCAGCCCCAGCATTTT.

This clonotype was recorded at least ten times. V and J are TRBV20-1 and TRBJ2-7, with 7 bases identical to TRBD2. Germline V lookup: CDR1 DFQATT, CDR2 SNEGSKA (reference sequence). The CDR3 spans 13 residues. Unmatched junction bases numbered 9, after V lost 3 bases and J lost 7 bases. The CDR3 DNA is TGCAGTGCTAGGGCCCCGACAGCGGGGGAGCAGTACTTC. It translates to CSARAPTAGEQYF.

Many counts were recorded for this clonotype. The chain is built from TRBV28 and TRBJ1-5; D is unresolved. Germline values: CDR1 MDHEN, CDR2 SYDVKM. CDR3 length: 17 residues. V was trimmed by 5 bases and J by 2 bases, leaving 19 bases between them. The chain's CDR3 is CASSPPLVLSGNQPQHF. CDR3 in DNA: TGTGCCAGCAGTCCACCCTTGGTATTATCGGGCAATCAGCCCCAGCATTTT.

This clonotype has a count of ten or more. The chain recombines TRBV15 with TRBJ2-1; TRBD1 is a possible D gene (5 bases). V was pared by 4 bases and J by 2 bases, with 9 bases between. Germline CDR1 is LNHNV and CDR2 is YYDKDF (reference sequence). CDR3 length: 14 amino acids. The CDR3 DNA reads as TGTGCCACCAGCACAAGGGGAACCTACAATGAGCAGTTCTTC. It is translated as CATSTRGTYNEQFF.

There are many counts of this clonotype. The chain links TRBV11-2 to TRBJ2-2; possible D gene TRBD2, 6 bases. The CDR3 spans 15 residues. CDR1 is SGHAT and CDR2 is FQNNGV in the germline V gene. V lost 5 bases and J 1 base, leaving 11 bases between the germline ends. The CDR3 bases are TGTGCCAGCAGCCCCCGGGACTTGAACACCGGGGAGCTGTTTTTT. Protein sequence: CASSPRDLNTGELFF.

This clonotype was observed many times. V usage is TRBV28 and J usage is TRBJ2-6; 7 bases map to TRBD1. From germline, CDR1 is MDHEN and CDR2 SYDVKM. The CDR3 has 20 residues. Losses at the gene ends were 2 bases for V and 0 bases for J; bases not matched to a gene: 13. CDR3 amino acids: CASSLPTGVRYDSGANVLTF. CDR3 coding DNA: TGTGCCAGCAGTTTACCAACAGGGGTTCGGTATGACTCTGGGGCCAACGTCCTGACTTTC.

There are many counts of this clonotype. The chain couples TRBV5-1 to TRBJ1-6; no definite D call. Trimming took off 0 bases at V and 0 bases at J, with 7 bases between the two ends. In germline, CDR1 is SGHRS, CDR2 YFSETQ. CDR3 size: 16 residues. For the CDR3, the DNA is TGCGCCAGCAGCTTGGACACCAGCTCCTATAATTCACCCCTCCACTTT. It specifies CASSLDTSSYNSPLHF.

This clonotype occurred many times. The rearrangement links TRBV5-4 to TRBJ2-5, with 7 bases lining up with TRBD2. Germline CDR1 SGHNT, CDR2 YYREEE (reference sequence). This CDR3 region has 14 residues. V shed 5 bases, J shed 5 bases, and the junction held 9 bases outside the gene matches. The CDR3: CASRFGGFVETQYF. The CDR3 coding sequence is TGTGCCAGCAGGTTCGGGGGGTTTGTGGAGACCCAGTACTTC. The whole variable domain, filled in from reference TRBV5-4 and TRBJ2-5, reads ETGVTQSPTHLIKTRGQQVTLRCSSQSGHNTVSWYQQALGQGPQFIFQYYREEENGRGNFPPRFSGLQFPNYSSELNVNALELDDSALYLCASRFGGFVETQYFGPGTRLLVL.

At least ten counts were recorded for this clonotype. The chain combines TRBV2 with TRBJ1-1, with D perhaps matching TRBD1 (6 bases). The V gene's germline CDR1 is SNHLY and CDR2 FYNNEI. V was trimmed by 9 bases and J by 3 bases, leaving 11 bases between them. CDR3 length: 12 amino acids. CDR3 DNA sequence: TGTGCCAGTGAGGGGGTGGACACTGAAGCTTTCTTT. Protein: CASEGVDTEAFF.

This chain links TRBV7-2 with TRBJ1-5, with D tentatively TRBD1 (5 bases). V gave up 2 bases and J gave up 9 bases, with 17 bases separating them. Germline assignment: CDR1 SGHTA and CDR2 FQGNSA. The CDR3 covers 15 residues. This CDR3 is CASSLWGTETAPQHF. The CDR3 nucleotides read TGTGCCAGCAGCTTATGGGGGACCGAAACGGCGCCCCAGCATTTT.

V usage is TRBV5-6 and J usage is TRBJ2-2; no reliable D call. V was trimmed by 4 bases and J by 4 bases, leaving 8 bases between them. CDR1 and CDR2 (germline): SGHDT, YYEEEE. This CDR3 is built from 13 residues. The DNA for the CDR3 is TGTGCCAGCAGCCTCACCCTCACCGGGGAGCTGTTTTTT. This sequence encodes CASSLTLTGELFF. Full variable domain (rest looked up from reference TRBV5-6 and TRBJ2-2): DAGVTQSPTHLIKTRGQQVTLRCSPKSGHDTVSWYQQALGQGPQFIFQYYEEEERQRGNFPDRFSGHQFPNYSSELNVNALLLGDSALYLCASSLTLTGELFFGEGSRLTVL.

This sequence joins TRBV7-2 and TRBJ2-1; perhaps TRBD1 as D (6 bases). CDR3 size: 15 residues. CDR1 is SGHTA, CDR2 FQGNSA, per germline. V was trimmed by 5 bases and J by 9 bases, leaving 20 bases between them. As DNA, the CDR3 is TGTGCCAGCAGCCCACGAACAGGGTATCCGACTGAGCAGTTCTTC. This codes for CASSPRTGYPTEQFF.

The chain combines TRBV29-1 with TRBJ2-1; 7 bases are a match to TRBD1. The CDR3 totals 14 residues. Trimming at V came to 4 bases and at J to 4 bases, leaving 7 bases not matched to a gene. Per the germline V gene, CDR1 is SQVTM and CDR2 is ANQGSEA. DNA for the CDR3: TGCAGCGTTGGAGAGGGGACAGTTTACAATGAGCAGTTCTTC. Amino acid sequence: CSVGEGTVYNEQFF.